This T cell receptor (beta chain) originates from a study of shared clonotypes between healthy human individuals. Produced via immunoSEQ multiplex PCR; TCRdb's table is partial and in-frame only. The sample lists roughly 2,000,000 clones, just under 95% occurring once. The naive CD8 fraction comprised CD45RO-negative cells positively selected for CCR7 and excluded terminally differentiated effector memory CD45RA+ cells. V shed 4 bases and J shed 4 bases, with 8 bases lying between them. Germline CDR1 and CDR2: SGHDT and YYEEEE. This CDR3 is 12 amino acids long. The TCR comes from a man between 18 and 29 years old in good health. The chain uses TRBV5-6 and TRBJ1-1, with D hard to call. Material: naive CD8+ T cells sorted from blood. CDR3 amino acids: CASSEDRTEAFF. As DNA, the CDR3 is TGTGCCAGCAGCGAGGACCGCACTGAAGCTTTCTTT.